These T cell receptor beta chains were read from a single sample in a study of T cells in localized non-small cell lung cancer. The method was immunoSEQ multiplex PCR; TCRdb's version includes in-frame clones alone and lacks a portion of them. The sample contains roughly 30,000 clones, approximately 90% of which appear only once. The material sequenced was peripheral blood, taken before any cancer treatment. The source is an older female donor with stage I lung adenocarcinoma. The CDR3 runs from the conserved cysteine through the conserved F or W. A D gene is named only where the DNA matches it firmly. Size is stated for part of the rows, as once, few or many counts, or as a class when the clone is expanded.

clone size: once; D gene: TRBD1; J gene: TRBJ2-1; V gene: TRBV5-1; CDR3 DNA: TGCGCCAGCAGCTTGGGGCAGGGGGCGAGCGATGAGCAGTTCTTC; CDR3 protein: CASSLGQGASDEQFF
clone size: few; D gene: TRBD1; J gene: TRBJ2-1; V gene: TRBV28; CDR3 DNA: TGTGCCAGCACGTCTCCGGGACAGGGTTACAATGAGCAGTTCTTC; CDR3 protein: CASTSPGQGYNEQFF
clone size: .; D gene: TRBD1; J gene: TRBJ2-1; V gene: TRBV7-9; CDR3 DNA: TGTGCCAGCAGCTTAGTGGGGACAGTTTACAATGAGCAGTTCTTC; CDR3 protein: CASSLVGTVYNEQFF
clone size: .; D gene: .; J gene: TRBJ1-3; V gene: TRBV7-2; CDR3 DNA: TGTGCCAGCAGCTTAGACGGGAGCTCTGGAAACACCATATATTTT; CDR3 protein: CASSLDGSSGNTIYF
clone size: .; D gene: .; J gene: TRBJ1-5; V gene: TRBV11-2; CDR3 DNA: TGTGCCAGCAGCTTAGGGGATTTCCGACAGCCCCAGCATTTT; CDR3 protein: CASSLGDFRQPQHF
clone size: once; D gene: TRBD1; J gene: TRBJ2-7; V gene: TRBV19; CDR3 DNA: TGTGCCAGTAGTATACAATTCCCGGGACAGGGGTACGAGCAGTACTTC; CDR3 protein: CASSIQFPGQGYEQYF
clone size: .; D gene: .; J gene: TRBJ2-7; V gene: TRBV18; CDR3 DNA: TGTGCCAGCTCACCTTTCGGGACCCCCGAGCAGTACTTC; CDR3 protein: CASSPFGTPEQYF
clone size: .; D gene: TRBD1; J gene: TRBJ1-5; V gene: TRBV15; CDR3 DNA: TGTGCCACCAGCAGTTACCCGGAGGGGACAGTTGATAGCAATCAGCCCCAGCATTTT; CDR3 protein: CATSSYPEGTVDSNQPQHF
clone size: .; D gene: TRBD2; J gene: TRBJ2-3; V gene: TRBV23-1; CDR3 DNA: TGCGCCAGCAGTCATCCCGGGACTAGTGCCGGCACAGATACGCAGTATTTT; CDR3 protein: CASSHPGTSAGTDTQYF
clone size: .; D gene: .; J gene: TRBJ1-3; V gene: TRBV5-6; CDR3 DNA: TGTGCCAGCAGCTTATCGGAGGCCAACACCATATATTTT; CDR3 protein: CASSLSEANTIYF
clone size: .; D gene: .; J gene: TRBJ2-7; V gene: TRBV30; CDR3 DNA: TGTGCCTGGAGTGTACTGGGGGCCTGGTACTTC; CDR3 protein: CAWSVLGAWYF
clone size: .; D gene: TRBD1; J gene: TRBJ1-1; V gene: TRBV28; CDR3 DNA: TGTGCCAGCAACCAGGGGGTGGTCACTGAAGCTTTCTTT; CDR3 protein: CASNQGVVTEAFF
clone size: .; D gene: .; J gene: TRBJ1-2; V gene: TRBV5-1; CDR3 DNA: TGCGCCAGCAGCTCCACGGCGGTCCGGACTGACTCTGGCTACACCTTC; CDR3 protein: CASSSTAVRTDSGYTF
clone size: .; D gene: TRBD2; J gene: TRBJ2-3; V gene: TRBV4-2; CDR3 DNA: TGTGCCAGCAGCCCCGTGGGCGGGGGGAGAGATACGCAGTATTTT; CDR3 protein: CASSPVGGGRDTQYF
clone size: .; D gene: TRBD1; J gene: TRBJ1-2; V gene: TRBV5-4; CDR3 DNA: TGTGCCAGCAGCGCCGGACAGGTTAACTATGGCTACACCTTC; CDR3 protein: CASSAGQVNYGYTF
clone size: .; D gene: TRBD1; J gene: TRBJ2-3; V gene: TRBV5-1; CDR3 DNA: TGCGCCAGCAGCTTCACCGGGACAGGGAGTCAAGATACGCAGTATTTT; CDR3 protein: CASSFTGTGSQDTQYF
clone size: .; D gene: .; J gene: TRBJ1-4; V gene: TRBV5-1; CDR3 DNA: TGCGCCAGCAAGGGGCTTTGGGGGGGCCCTGAAAAACTGTTTTTT; CDR3 protein: CASKGLWGGPEKLFF
clone size: .; D gene: .; J gene: TRBJ2-4; V gene: TRBV7-2; CDR3 DNA: TGTGCCAGCAGCTTAGGCAGGCAAAACATTCAGTACTTC; CDR3 protein: CASSLGRQNIQYF
clone size: .; D gene: .; J gene: TRBJ2-1; V gene: TRBV21-1; CDR3 DNA: TGTGCCAGCAGCAAAGTCCAAGGACAGTTAAACTCCTACAATGAGCAGTTCTTC; CDR3 protein: CASSKVQGQLNSYNEQFF
clone size: once; D gene: TRBD1; J gene: TRBJ2-7; V gene: TRBV2; CDR3 DNA: TGTGCCAGCAGGGGACAGGGCTACGCGCAGTACTTC; CDR3 protein: CASRGQGYAQYF
clone size: .; D gene: TRBD1; J gene: TRBJ1-5; V gene: TRBV2; CDR3 DNA: TGTGCCAGCACAGAGGAAGGGACAGGCAATCAGCCCCAGCATTTT; CDR3 protein: CASTEEGTGNQPQHF
clone size: .; D gene: .; J gene: TRBJ2-2; V gene: TRBV27; CDR3 DNA: TGTGCCAGCAGAACTCTTCCCTTCGGGGCGAACACCGGGGAGCTGTTTTTT; CDR3 protein: CASRTLPFGANTGELFF
clone size: .; D gene: .; J gene: TRBJ2-7; V gene: TRBV6-5; CDR3 DNA: TGTGCCAGCAGTTCACAGGGAGATAAGCAGTACTTC; CDR3 protein: CASSSQGDKQYF
clone size: .; D gene: TRBD1; J gene: TRBJ2-1; V gene: TRBV5-1; CDR3 DNA: TGCGCCAGCAGCCTGGGACAGCTGGTCCTCAATGAGCAGTTCTTC; CDR3 protein: CASSLGQLVLNEQFF
clone size: .; D gene: TRBD1; J gene: TRBJ1-5; V gene: TRBV27; CDR3 DNA: TGTGCCAGCAGTGGGGGCGGGACAGGGGGTCAGCCCCAGCATTTT; CDR3 protein: CASSGGGTGGQPQHF
clone size: .; D gene: .; J gene: TRBJ2-1; V gene: TRBV18; CDR3 DNA: TGTGCCAGCTCACCCCGCGCGGGTACCTACAATGAGCAGTTCTTC; CDR3 protein: CASSPRAGTYNEQFF
clone size: once; D gene: TRBD2; J gene: TRBJ2-7; V gene: TRBV9; CDR3 DNA: TGTGCCAGCAGCGTAGGCCTAGCGGGAGTCCTGGGGTACGAGCAGTACTTC; CDR3 protein: CASSVGLAGVLGYEQYF
clone size: .; D gene: .; J gene: TRBJ2-3; V gene: TRBV5-1; CDR3 DNA: TGCGCCAGCAGCTCGAACCCAATCCTGGATACGCAGTATTTT; CDR3 protein: CASSSNPILDTQYF
clone size: .; D gene: .; J gene: TRBJ1-2; V gene: TRBV7-9; CDR3 DNA: TGTGCCAGCAGCAACCGACAGGCGCCTAACTATGGCTACACCTTC; CDR3 protein: CASSNRQAPNYGYTF
clone size: .; D gene: TRBD2; J gene: TRBJ2-2; V gene: TRBV6-6; CDR3 DNA: TGTGCCAGCAGGGGGACTACGAACACCGGGGAGCTGTTTTTT; CDR3 protein: CASRGTTNTGELFF
clone size: .; D gene: TRBD1; J gene: TRBJ2-1; V gene: TRBV5-1; CDR3 DNA: TGCGCCAGCAGCTTGGGGGACAGCCTACTCAATGAGCAGTTCTTC; CDR3 protein: CASSLGDSLLNEQFF
clone size: once; D gene: TRBD1; J gene: TRBJ2-2; V gene: TRBV9; CDR3 DNA: TGTGCCAGCAGCGCCCGGACAGGGATCAACCCCGGGGAGCTGTTTTTT; CDR3 protein: CASSARTGINPGELFF
clone size: few; D gene: .; J gene: TRBJ1-1; V gene: TRBV30; CDR3 DNA: TGTGCCTGGAGCCAACACACGAACACTGAAGCTTTCTTT; CDR3 protein: CAWSQHTNTEAFF
clone size: few; D gene: TRBD1; J gene: TRBJ2-2; V gene: TRBV5-1; CDR3 DNA: TGCGCCAGCAGCGGAACGACAGGGTCGGTAGCCGGGGAGCTGTTTTTT; CDR3 protein: CASSGTTGSVAGELFF
clone size: .; D gene: .; J gene: TRBJ1-2; V gene: TRBV7-6; CDR3 DNA: TGTGCCAGCAGCTTAAGGGTATCCGACTATGGCTACACCTTC; CDR3 protein: CASSLRVSDYGYTF
clone size: .; D gene: TRBD2; J gene: TRBJ2-1; V gene: TRBV28; CDR3 DNA: TGTGCCAGCAGTGGGGCTAGCGGGATGTCATACAATGAGCAGTTCTTC; CDR3 protein: CASSGASGMSYNEQFF
clone size: .; D gene: TRBD1; J gene: TRBJ2-1; V gene: TRBV6-5; CDR3 DNA: TGTGCCAGCAGCGACGACAGGGTAGGGAGCAATGAGCAGTTCTTC; CDR3 protein: CASSDDRVGSNEQFF
clone size: .; D gene: .; J gene: TRBJ1-6; V gene: TRBV5-1; CDR3 DNA: TGCGCCAGCAGCTTGGCTCCCCGGACCCCTCTGGATAATTCACCCCTCCACTTT; CDR3 protein: CASSLAPRTPLDNSPLHF
clone size: .; D gene: .; J gene: TRBJ2-5; V gene: TRBV19; CDR3 DNA: TGTGCCAGTAGTACAGATCAAGAGACCCAGTACTTC; CDR3 protein: CASSTDQETQYF
clone size: .; D gene: TRBD1; J gene: TRBJ1-2; V gene: TRBV12-5; CDR3 DNA: TGTGCTAGTGGTTTGGGACAGGGGGGCTACACCTTC; CDR3 protein: CASGLGQGGYTF
clone size: few; D gene: TRBD2; J gene: TRBJ2-7; V gene: TRBV27; CDR3 DNA: TGTGCCAGCAGTTCCACCTTGACTAGCGGGAGGGCCACATACAGGCAGTACTTC; CDR3 protein: CASSSTLTSGRATYRQYF
clone size: .; D gene: .; J gene: TRBJ2-5; V gene: TRBV29-1; CDR3 DNA: TGCAGCGTTATTTGGACAATATCTCCAAGGACCCAGTACTTC; CDR3 protein: CSVIWTISPRTQYF
clone size: .; D gene: TRBD2; J gene: TRBJ2-1; V gene: TRBV7-6; CDR3 DNA: TGTGCCAGCAGCTTGACTAGCCACAATGAGCAGTTCTTC; CDR3 protein: CASSLTSHNEQFF
clone size: once; D gene: .; J gene: TRBJ1-1; V gene: TRBV19; CDR3 DNA: TGTGCCAGTATAGAGGGGGGTGCCACTGAAGCTTTCTTT; CDR3 protein: CASIEGGATEAFF
clone size: .; D gene: TRBD1; J gene: TRBJ1-1; V gene: TRBV19; CDR3 DNA: TGTGCCAGTAGTCCTTGGACAGGGAAGGCCACTGAAGCTTTCTTT; CDR3 protein: CASSPWTGKATEAFF
clone size: .; D gene: TRBD2; J gene: TRBJ2-1; V gene: TRBV7-6; CDR3 DNA: TGTGCCAGCAGCGTAAGCGGGAGGGAGTCCTACAATGAGCAGTTCTTC; CDR3 protein: CASSVSGRESYNEQFF
clone size: .; D gene: .; J gene: TRBJ2-5; V gene: TRBV18; CDR3 DNA: TGTGCCAGCTCACCGGGGTCAAAGCCAGAGACCCAGTACTTC; CDR3 protein: CASSPGSKPETQYF
clone size: .; D gene: .; J gene: TRBJ2-3; V gene: TRBV5-5; CDR3 DNA: TGTGCCAGCACCCTCAGGGGGGTCATGGCAGATACGCAGTATTTT; CDR3 protein: CASTLRGVMADTQYF
clone size: once; D gene: .; J gene: TRBJ2-6; V gene: TRBV12-2; CDR3 DNA: TGTGCAAGTCGCGATAAGGCCACACAAAGTCGGGCCAACGTCCTGACTTTC; CDR3 protein: CASRDKATQSRANVLTF
clone size: .; D gene: .; J gene: TRBJ2-7; V gene: TRBV29-1; CDR3 DNA: TGCAGCGTTGGTTCTGCGTACGACTACGAGCAGTACTTC; CDR3 protein: CSVGSAYDYEQYF
clone size: .; D gene: .; J gene: TRBJ2-1; V gene: TRBV2; CDR3 DNA: TGTGCCAGCAGGACAGGGAGGTGGAATGAGCAGTTCTTC; CDR3 protein: CASRTGRWNEQFF
clone size: .; D gene: .; J gene: TRBJ2-5; V gene: TRBV7-3; CDR3 DNA: TGTGCCAGCAGCCTGCACAGGGAGGAGACCCAGTACTTC; CDR3 protein: CASSLHREETQYF
clone size: .; D gene: .; J gene: TRBJ1-4; V gene: TRBV5-1; CDR3 DNA: TGCGCCAGCAGTCTTGACCTCGCCCCGGGGAGAGAAAAACTGTTTTTT; CDR3 protein: CASSLDLAPGREKLFF
clone size: .; D gene: .; J gene: TRBJ1-1; V gene: TRBV6-5; CDR3 DNA: TGTGCCAGCAGCATCACAGGGCCCCGGCTCAGGGAAGCTTTCTTT; CDR3 protein: CASSITGPRLREAFF
clone size: .; D gene: .; J gene: TRBJ1-5; V gene: TRBV5-1; CDR3 DNA: TGCGCCAGCAGCTTGGGGACGGGAGATCAGCCCCAGCATTTT; CDR3 protein: CASSLGTGDQPQHF
clone size: few; D gene: .; J gene: TRBJ1-2; V gene: TRBV18; CDR3 DNA: TGTGCCAGCTCACCAGTGACAGCCCCCCGTGATGGCTACACCTTC; CDR3 protein: CASSPVTAPRDGYTF
clone size: .; D gene: .; J gene: TRBJ2-1; V gene: TRBV11-2; CDR3 DNA: TGTGCCAGCGGAAGGGGCCACACCTATGAGCAGTTCTTC; CDR3 protein: CASGRGHTYEQFF
clone size: few; D gene: .; J gene: TRBJ1-1; V gene: TRBV27; CDR3 DNA: TGTGCCAGCAGTCACGTTAGACAGAACACTGAAGCTTTCTTT; CDR3 protein: CASSHVRQNTEAFF
clone size: .; D gene: TRBD1; J gene: TRBJ2-3; V gene: TRBV6-5; CDR3 DNA: TGTGCCAGCAGTGCAAGACAGGGCCCAGATACGCAGTATTTT; CDR3 protein: CASSARQGPDTQYF
clone size: .; D gene: .; J gene: TRBJ2-2; V gene: TRBV2; CDR3 DNA: TGTGCCAGCAGTTACTTAGAGTTAGGCGGGGAGCTGTTTTTT; CDR3 protein: CASSYLELGGELFF